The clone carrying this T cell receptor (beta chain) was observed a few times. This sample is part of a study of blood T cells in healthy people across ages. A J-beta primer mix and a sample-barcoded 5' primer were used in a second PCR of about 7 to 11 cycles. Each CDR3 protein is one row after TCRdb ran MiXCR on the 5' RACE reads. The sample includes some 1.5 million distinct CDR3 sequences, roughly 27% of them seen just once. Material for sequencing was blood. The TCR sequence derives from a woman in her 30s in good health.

For the CDR3, the DNA is TGTGCCAGCTTCAGGACAAGGAATCGTCTCGCTGAAGCTTTCTTT. It is translated as CASFRTRNRLAEAFF. V gene TRBV6-5 combines with J gene TRBJ1-1; TRBD1 is a possible D gene (5 bases). Trimming left V 8 bases short and J 6 bases short, with 22 bases between. Germline lookup yields CDR1 MNHEY and CDR2 SVGAGI. The CDR3 has 15 amino acids.